Included here is one T cell receptor (beta chain) sequence, with context. Its antigen is unknown. Constant-region reverse primers amplified full-length variable regions, followed by semi-nested Nested Universal Primer A PCR. One entry per CDR3 protein results from TCRdb running MiXCR on the 5' RACE reads. The sample has more than 9,000 distinct CDR3 sequences, 15% to 20% seen once; the top ten hold about 4.1%. There are 12 residues in the CDR3. With 4 bases removed from V and 7 bases from J, the gap between germline ends came to 10 bases. Germline-derived CDR1 and CDR2 are LGHNA and YNFKEQ. Findings and caveats of the study: Whole repertoires were not studied in the larger cohort, only one V-J beta rearrangement. Tumor Tregs overlapped most with tumor, then blood, naive CD4+ cells. Tumor memory CD4+ T cell TCR gene usage was found to cluster with blood and lymph node memory CD4+ cells and with lymph node naive CD4+ cells.

Treg sorting used a CD4+CD25+CD127-/low gate. This sequence originates from a female donor with breast cancer. V is TRBV4-2 and J is TRBJ1-1; possible D gene TRBD1, 5 bases. Material: Tregs sorted from a lymph node. The CDR3: CASSLRGNEAFF. CDR3 bases: TGTGCCAGCAGCCTCCGGGGGAATGAAGCTTTCTTT.